This T cell receptor beta chain was recorded in a study of blood T cell repertoires in COVID-19. In the study overall: Acute and convalescent COVID-19 specimens originated in the United States, Italy and Spain. T cells, B-cell-depleted T cells, or PBMCs provided the cDNA or gDNA that served as material.

Original analysis: From reference gene primer amplification, estimates of nucleated cell counts were derived. Measured with immunoSEQ multiplex PCR; TCRdb has only the in-frame clones, and not every one. The D gene and trimming were derived from the DNA, and the V and J assignments and clone size from that table. This sample yields 45,000 to 50,000 clones, of which around 90% are seen a single time; approximately 9.6% belongs to the top ten. CDR1 SGHTA and CDR2 FQGNSA come from the germline V gene. The CDR3 totals 16 residues. V trimming: 0 bases; J trimming: 4 bases; junction bases outside the gene matches: 7.

The rearrangement links TRBV7-2 to TRBJ2-5; 8 bases fit TRBD2. This clonotype was sampled from a man between 45 and 60 years old with active COVID-19. Specimen: peripheral blood. The CDR3 sequence: CASSLAGAGDPETQYF. CDR3 sequence (DNA): TGTGCCAGCAGCTTAGCGGGAGCGGGAGATCCAGAGACCCAGTACTTC.